This TCR beta chain was recorded in a study of blood T cell repertoires in COVID-19. Across the study: Acute and convalescent COVID-19 samples came from the United States, Italy and Spain. From T cells, B-cell-depleted T cells, or PBMCs came the material, which was cDNA or gDNA.

The CDR3 consists of 14 residues. The ends were cut back, 4 bases at V and 1 base at J, with 10 bases in the middle. Germline CDR1 and CDR2: WSHSY and SAAADI. Some clones are missing from TCRdb's copy, which holds only in-frame ones; the method was immunoSEQ multiplex PCR. The table shows over 200,000 clones, with approximately 86% occurring only once. Material: peripheral blood. This chain uses TRBV10-2 with TRBJ2-5; tentatively, D is TRBD2 (6 bases). This TCR derives from a middle-aged man who had recovered from COVID-19. CDR3 nucleotides: TGCGCCAGCAGTGTAGGCGGGGCCCAAGAGACCCAGTACTTC. This translates into CASSVGGAQETQYF.